The clone carrying this TCR beta chain was seen only a few times. The antigen is undetermined. The data were taken from a study of T cell responses to AZD1222 COVID-19 vaccine. CDR3 size: 14 residues. Germline V CDR1 and CDR2: ENHRY, SYGVKD. The V and J ends lost 8 bases and 4 bases, in that order; junction bases with no gene match: 7. Notes on the study in general: Spike-specific TCR breadth and depth rose after two AZD1222 doses. Spike regions recognized by vaccine-associated CD4 TCRs spanned the protein, led by 160-218 and 743-854.

The protocol was immunoSEQ multiplex PCR, while the TCRdb copy is restricted to in-frame clones and leaves out a portion. Of approximately 77,000 clones listed, roughly 90% were seen once; the top ten hold roughly 4.5%. The TCR was taken from an adult who received the AZD1222 COVID-19 vaccine. This chain uses TRBV10-3 with TRBJ1-1; 10 bases are a match to TRBD1. Sample: peripheral blood, taken 28 days after the second AZD1222 dose. The CDR3 DNA reads TGTGCCATCGGGAGACAGGGGGCAAGCACTGAAGCTTTCTTT. Translation: CAIGRQGASTEAFF.